These T cell receptor beta chains were read from a single sample in a study of T-cell reconstitution after alpha-beta-depleted transplantation in children. TCRdb reanalysed the PCR reads using MiXCR and keeps one entry per CDR3 protein. The sample has under 250,000 distinct CDR3 sequences; 24% are singletons. The sequencing used PBMCs, mostly from graft donor cells, collected 360 days after TCRalphabeta/CD19-depleted stem cell transplant. The receptors derive from a female patient aged 2 to 10 who had a stem cell transplant for congenital amegakaryocytic thrombocytopenia, so the T cells may come from the graft donor. Both conserved end residues are trimmed from each CDR3. The order of the fields is J gene, V gene, CDR3 protein.

j_call: TRBJ1-1; v_call: TRBV20-1; cdr3_aa: SAPSQGNTEAF
j_call: TRBJ2-3; v_call: TRBV5-1; cdr3_aa: ASSFRPVTPQDTQY
j_call: TRBJ1-5; v_call: TRBV7-2; cdr3_aa: ASSPLQGGSQPQH
j_call: TRBJ1-5; v_call: TRBV6-2/TRBV6-3; cdr3_aa: AIGGHAAEVGNQPQH
j_call: TRBJ2-3; v_call: TRBV4-3; cdr3_aa: ASSQEGWPGVRDTQY
j_call: TRBJ2-1; v_call: TRBV4-3; cdr3_aa: ASSQDTSSYNEQF
j_call: TRBJ2-2; v_call: TRBV29-1; cdr3_aa: SVEESGIPGELF
j_call: TRBJ2-2; v_call: TRBV9; cdr3_aa: ASSVGQGGTGELF
j_call: TRBJ2-3; v_call: TRBV5-4; cdr3_aa: ASSLAFLAEDTQY
j_call: TRBJ2-3; v_call: TRBV11-2; cdr3_aa: ASSPRASGGFTDTQY
j_call: TRBJ2-1; v_call: TRBV7-7; cdr3_aa: ASSISSLNEQF
j_call: TRBJ2-7; v_call: TRBV7-2; cdr3_aa: ASSLDGGKFDEQY
j_call: TRBJ2-3; v_call: TRBV6-2/TRBV6-3; cdr3_aa: ASSYSGRGAGGSTDTQY
j_call: TRBJ2-7; v_call: TRBV18; cdr3_aa: ASSPQESYEQY
j_call: TRBJ2-5; v_call: TRBV7-9; cdr3_aa: ASSSPMGTQY